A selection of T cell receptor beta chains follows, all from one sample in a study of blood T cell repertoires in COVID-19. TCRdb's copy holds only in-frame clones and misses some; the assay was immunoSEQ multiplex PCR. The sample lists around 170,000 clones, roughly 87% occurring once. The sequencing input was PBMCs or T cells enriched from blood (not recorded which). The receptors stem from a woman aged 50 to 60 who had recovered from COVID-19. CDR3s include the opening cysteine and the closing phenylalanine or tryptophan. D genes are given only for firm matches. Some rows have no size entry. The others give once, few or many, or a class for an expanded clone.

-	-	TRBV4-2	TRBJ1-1	CASSQDPGLGTNTEAFF	TGTGCCAGCAGCCAAGATCCCGGACTGGGCACGAACACTGAAGCTTTCTTT
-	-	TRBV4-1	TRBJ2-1	CASSQDPASSSYNEQFF	TGCGCCAGCAGCCAAGACCCAGCATCTAGCTCCTACAATGAGCAGTTCTTC
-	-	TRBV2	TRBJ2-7	CASSSGEAYEQYF	TGTGCCAGCAGTTCGGGAGAAGCCTACGAGCAGTACTTC
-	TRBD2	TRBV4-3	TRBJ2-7	CASSQESGVGLAGDWDSYEQYF	TGCGCCAGCAGCCAAGAGTCTGGGGTTGGACTAGCGGGGGACTGGGACTCCTACGAGCAGTACTTC
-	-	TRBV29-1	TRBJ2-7	CSVEGGRGETYEQYF	TGCAGCGTTGAAGGGGGCAGGGGGGAAACCTACGAGCAGTACTTC
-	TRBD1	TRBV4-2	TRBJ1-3	CASSQVNPGTGGYSGNTIYF	TGTGCCAGCAGCCAAGTAAATCCCGGGACAGGGGGATACTCTGGAAACACCATATATTTT
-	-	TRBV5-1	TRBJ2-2	CASSSIIPPGTGELFF	TGCGCCAGCAGCTCCATTATCCCCCCGGGCACCGGGGAGCTGTTTTTT
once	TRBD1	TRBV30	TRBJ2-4	CAWSRGQGSIQYF	TGTGCCTGGAGTCGCGGACAGGGCAGCATTCAGTACTTC
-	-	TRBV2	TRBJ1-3	CARQGSGNTIYF	TGTGCCAGACAGGGCTCTGGAAACACCATATATTTT
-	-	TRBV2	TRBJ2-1	CASSAEGHRPLYNEQFF	TGTGCCAGCAGTGCCGAGGGCCATCGACCGCTCTACAATGAGCAGTTCTTC
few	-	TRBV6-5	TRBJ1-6	CASSYSGLSTNSPLHF	TGTGCCAGCAGTTACTCTGGGCTCTCTACTAATTCACCCCTCCACTTT
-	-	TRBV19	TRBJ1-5	CASRGGGNQPQHF	TGTGCCAGTCGGGGAGGGGGCAATCAGCCCCAGCATTTT
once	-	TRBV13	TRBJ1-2	CASSPRGGDYGYTF	TGTGCCAGCAGTCCCCGGGGGGGGGACTATGGCTACACCTTC
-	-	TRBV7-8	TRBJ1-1	CASSLGHRGLEAFF	TGTGCCAGCAGCTTAGGACATAGGGGACTTGAAGCTTTCTTT
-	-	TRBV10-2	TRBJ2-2	CASSESRPGNTGELFF	TGCGCCAGCAGTGAGTCAAGGCCGGGGAACACCGGGGAGCTGTTTTTT
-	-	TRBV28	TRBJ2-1	CASSFEAEGEQFF	TGTGCCAGCAGTTTTGAGGCAGAAGGTGAGCAGTTCTTC
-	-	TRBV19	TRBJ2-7	CASSPDRTNYEQYF	TGTGCCAGTAGTCCGGACAGAACGAACTACGAGCAGTACTTC
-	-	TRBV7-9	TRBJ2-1	CASSPGLSSYNEQFF	TGTGCCAGCAGCCCCGGACTGAGCTCCTACAATGAGCAGTTCTTC
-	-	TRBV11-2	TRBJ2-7	CASSLRQGNDEQYF	TGTGCCAGCAGCTTGCGGCAGGGTAATGACGAGCAGTACTTC
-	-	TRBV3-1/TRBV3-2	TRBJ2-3	CASSHGTDTQYF	TGTGCCAGCAGCCACGGCACAGATACGCAGTATTTT
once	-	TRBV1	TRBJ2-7	CTSSETLAGGPYEQYF	TGCACCAGCAGCGAAACTCTAGCGGGAGGGCCCTACGAGCAGTACTTC
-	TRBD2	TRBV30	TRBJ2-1	CAWSAGLATYNEQFF	TGTGCCTGGAGTGCGGGACTAGCGACCTACAATGAGCAGTTCTTC
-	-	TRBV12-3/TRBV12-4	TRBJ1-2	CASSLVGGYTF	TGTGCCAGCAGTTTGGTGGGCGGCTACACCTTC
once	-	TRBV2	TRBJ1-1	CASTEGALNTEAFF	TGTGCCAGCACCGAAGGGGCCCTGAACACTGAAGCTTTCTTT
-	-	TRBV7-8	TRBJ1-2	CASSLDRDYGYTF	TGTGCCAGCAGCTTAGACAGGGACTATGGCTACACCTTC
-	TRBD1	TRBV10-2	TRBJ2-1	CASKERDRVLDYNEQFF	TGCGCCAGCAAGGAACGGGACAGGGTCTTAGATTACAATGAGCAGTTCTTC
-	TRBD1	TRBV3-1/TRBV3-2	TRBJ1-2	CASSTGAYGYTF	TGTGCCAGCAGCACAGGGGCCTATGGCTACACCTTC
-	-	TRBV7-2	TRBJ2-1	CASSTRQPYNEQFF	TGTGCCAGCAGCACCAGACAGCCTTACAATGAGCAGTTCTTC
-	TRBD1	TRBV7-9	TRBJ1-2	CASSRQGAGGYTF	TGTGCCAGCAGCCGACAGGGGGCGGGTGGCTACACCTTC
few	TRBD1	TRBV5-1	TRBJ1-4	CASSLAGQGVEKLFF	TGCGCCAGCAGCTTGGCCGGACAGGGGGTTGAAAAACTGTTTTTT
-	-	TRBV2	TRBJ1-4	CASRAGTRNEKLFF	TGTGCCAGCAGAGCCGGGACAAGGAATGAAAAACTGTTTTTT
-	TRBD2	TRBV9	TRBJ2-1	CASSVAGTSGRAGYNEQFF	TGTGCCAGCAGCGTAGCCGGAACTAGCGGGAGGGCGGGCTACAATGAGCAGTTCTTC
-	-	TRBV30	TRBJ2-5	CAWSEPQAGGGTQYF	TGTGCCTGGAGTGAACCCCAAGCGGGTGGGGGGACCCAGTACTTC
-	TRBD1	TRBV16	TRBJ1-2	CASSQDRGGYGYTF	TGTGCCAGCAGCCAAGACAGGGGAGGCTATGGCTACACCTTC
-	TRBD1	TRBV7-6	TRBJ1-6	CASSLRETGDRFNSPLHF	TGTGCCAGCAGCTTACGGGAGACAGGGGACCGTTTTAATTCACCCCTCCACTTT
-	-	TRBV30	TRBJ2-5	CAWKLAGETQYF	TGTGCCTGGAAGCTAGCCGGCGAGACCCAGTACTTC
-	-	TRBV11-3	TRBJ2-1	CASSASRGNNNEQFF	TGTGCCAGCAGCGCTTCTAGGGGGAACAACAATGAGCAGTTCTTC
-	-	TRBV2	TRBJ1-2	CASRETWGYTF	TGTGCCAGCAGGGAGACTTGGGGCTACACCTTC
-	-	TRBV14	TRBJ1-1	CASSAGSGGTEAFF	TGTGCCAGCAGCGCAGGTTCCGGGGGCACTGAAGCTTTCTTT
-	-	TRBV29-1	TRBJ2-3	CIAGGGLAGGTDTQYF	TGCATCGCCGGAGGGGGCCTAGCGGGCGGCACAGATACGCAGTATTTT
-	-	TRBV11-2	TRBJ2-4	CASSLAPDAEPSF	TGTGCCAGCAGCTTAGCGCCCGACGCGGAACCCAGCTTC
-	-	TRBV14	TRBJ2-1	CASSSRRGSYNEQFF	TGTGCCAGCAGCTCTAGGAGGGGCTCCTACAATGAGCAGTTCTTC
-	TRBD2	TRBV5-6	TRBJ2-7	CASSRRATSDSYEQYF	TGTGCCAGCAGCCGGAGAGCTACTAGCGACTCCTACGAGCAGTACTTC
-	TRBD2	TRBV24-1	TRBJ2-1	CATSDPNASGSLNSNEQFF	TGTGCCACCAGTGACCCTAATGCAAGCGGGAGTTTGAACTCCAATGAGCAGTTCTTC
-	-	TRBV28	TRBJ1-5	CASSKGGQPQHF	TGTGCCAGCAGCAAGGGAGGACAGCCCCAGCATTTT
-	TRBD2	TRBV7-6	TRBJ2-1	CASSTRLAGAQEQFF	TGTGCCAGCAGCACCCGTCTAGCGGGAGCACAAGAGCAGTTCTTC
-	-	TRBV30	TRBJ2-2	CAWKEGGVRYTGELFF	TGTGCCTGGAAGGAGGGTGGGGTTCGGTACACCGGGGAGCTGTTTTTT
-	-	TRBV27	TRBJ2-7	CASSPSLWVSYEQYF	TGTGCCAGCAGTCCGTCACTATGGGTCTCCTACGAGCAGTACTTC
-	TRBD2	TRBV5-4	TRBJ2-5	CASSWGGTASETQYF	TGTGCCAGCAGCTGGGGGGGTACAGCAAGTGAGACCCAGTACTTC
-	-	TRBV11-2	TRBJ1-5	CASSLAGGSQPQHF	TGTGCCAGCAGCCTCGCCGGGGGGAGTCAGCCCCAGCATTTT
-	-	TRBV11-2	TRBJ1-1	CASSFVLMNTEAFF	TGTGCCAGCAGCTTCGTACTAATGAACACTGAAGCTTTCTTT
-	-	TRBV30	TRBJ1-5	CAWSSQGGNQPQHF	TGTGCCTGGAGTTCTCAGGGTGGCAATCAGCCCCAGCATTTT
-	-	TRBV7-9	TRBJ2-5	CASSLVVTRELQETQYF	TGTGCCAGCAGCTTAGTCGTGACTAGAGAGTTGCAAGAGACCCAGTACTTC
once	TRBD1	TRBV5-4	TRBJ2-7	CASSSTGGRYEQYF	TGTGCCAGCAGCTCCACAGGGGGTCGGTACGAGCAGTACTTC
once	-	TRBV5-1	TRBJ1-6	CASSLMVGDSPLHF	TGCGCCAGCAGCTTGATGGTCGGGGATTCACCCCTCCACTTT
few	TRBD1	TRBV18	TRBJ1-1	CASSLDRAEAFF	TGTGCCAGCTCACTTGACAGGGCTGAAGCTTTCTTT
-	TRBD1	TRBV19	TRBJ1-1	CATTPDRGNTEAFF	TGTGCCACAACGCCGGACAGGGGAAACACTGAAGCTTTCTTT